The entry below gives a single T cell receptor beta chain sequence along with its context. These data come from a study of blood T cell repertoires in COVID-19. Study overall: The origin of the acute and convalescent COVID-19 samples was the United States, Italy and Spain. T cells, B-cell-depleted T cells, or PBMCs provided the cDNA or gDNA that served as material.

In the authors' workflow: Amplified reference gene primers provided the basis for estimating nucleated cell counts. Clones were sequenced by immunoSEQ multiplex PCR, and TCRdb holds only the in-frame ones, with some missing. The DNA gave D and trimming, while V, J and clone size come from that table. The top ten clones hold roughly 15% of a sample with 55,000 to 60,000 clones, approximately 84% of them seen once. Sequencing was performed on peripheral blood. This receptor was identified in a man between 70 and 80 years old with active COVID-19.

The CDR3 region is CASSSRRGYEQFF. In nucleotides, the CDR3 is TGCGCCAGCAGCTCCCGAAGGGGCTATGAGCAGTTCTTC. The chain joins TRBV5-1 to TRBJ2-1; TRBD1 is a possible D gene (5 bases). The CDR3 covers 13 residues. Germline V gene sequence: CDR1 SGHRS, CDR2 YFSETQ. V lost 3 bases and J lost 8, with 12 bases in between.